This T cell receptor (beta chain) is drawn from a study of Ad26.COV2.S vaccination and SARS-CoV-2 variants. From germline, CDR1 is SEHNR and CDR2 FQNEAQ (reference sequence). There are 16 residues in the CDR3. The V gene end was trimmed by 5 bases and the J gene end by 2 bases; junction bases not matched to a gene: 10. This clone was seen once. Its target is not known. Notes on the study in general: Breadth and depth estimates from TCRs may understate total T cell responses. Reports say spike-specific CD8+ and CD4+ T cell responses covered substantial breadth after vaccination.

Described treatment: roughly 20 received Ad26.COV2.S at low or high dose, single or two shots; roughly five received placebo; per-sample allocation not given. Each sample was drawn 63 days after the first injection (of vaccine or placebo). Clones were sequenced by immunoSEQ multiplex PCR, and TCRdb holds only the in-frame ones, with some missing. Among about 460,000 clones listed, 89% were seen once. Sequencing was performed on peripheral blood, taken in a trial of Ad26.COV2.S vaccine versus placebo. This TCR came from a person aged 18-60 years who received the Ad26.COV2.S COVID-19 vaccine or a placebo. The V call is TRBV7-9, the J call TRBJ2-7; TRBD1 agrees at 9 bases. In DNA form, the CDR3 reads TGTGCCAGCAGCGATAACAGGGGGCTGGAAGCCTACGAGCAGTACTTC. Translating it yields CASSDNRGLEAYEQYF.